This TCR beta chain was obtained from a study of T cell responses to AZD1222 COVID-19 vaccine. Regarding the study as a whole: Spike-specific TCR breadth and depth rose after two AZD1222 doses. There were vaccine-associated CD4 TCRs across spike, dominant at 160-218 and 743-854. Donors in the cohort were predominantly white British and more often female, and clonal diversity was possibly underestimated. Repertoires were obtained solely post-peak T cell response.

As regards this clone: Its matching antigen is unknown.

This CDR3 comprises 15 residues. After removal of 2 bases from V and 2 bases from J, the junction contained 6 bases not matched to a gene. CDR1 is SGDLS and CDR2 is YYNGEE in the germline V gene. The assay was immunoSEQ multiplex PCR, and TCRdb's table has in-frame clones only and misses some. Of approximately 150,000 clones listed, roughly 86% are singletons. The rearrangement uses TRBV9 and TRBJ1-1, with 7 bases lining up with TRBD1. The sample in question was peripheral blood, obtained 28 days after the second dose of the MenACWY control vaccine. This clonotype was obtained from an adult who received the MenACWY meningococcal vaccine as a control. CDR3 sequence (DNA): TGTGCCAGCAGCGTTTACGGGACAGATAACACTGAAGCTTTCTTT. This translates into CASSVYGTDNTEAFF. Together with reference TRBV9 and TRBJ1-1, the CDR3 gives the full variable domain: DSGVTQTPKHLITATGQRVTLRCSPRSGDLSVYWYQQSLDQGLQFLIQYYNGEERAKGNILERFSAQQFPDLHSELNLSSLELGDSALYFCASSVYGTDNTEAFFGQGTRLTVV.